This T cell receptor (beta chain) was sequenced in a study of T cells in Graves' hyperthyroidism and ophthalmopathy. V shed 5 bases and J 6 bases; nucleotides not matched to a gene: 7. Germline-derived CDR1 and CDR2 are SEHNR and FQNEAQ (reference sequence). The CDR3 runs to 15 residues. Details on this clonotype: The antigen remains unidentified.

The study based diagnoses on clinical symptoms, serum thyroxine and TRAb, thyroid ultrasound and orbital computed tomography. The blood was taken when hyperthyroidism was first diagnosed, before any ophthalmopathy symptoms showed up. Amplified TCR beta CDR3 regions came from RNA transcripts. The TCR CDR3 first-round RT-PCR relied on the HTBI primer set. TCRdb called the multiplex PCR reads again in MiXCR, with one record for every CDR3 protein. This sample has about 720,000 distinct CDR3 sequences, with around 19% found just once. General study points: Model output signaled ophthalmopathy a median roughly 6 months ahead of onset. Most expanded thyroid clonotypes above 0.001 recurred in blood.

The rearrangement uses TRBV7-9 and TRBJ2-2, with 9 bases that match TRBD1. Material: blood. This clonotype was obtained from a woman aged 45 to 65 with Graves' hyperthyroidism that later progressed to Graves' ophthalmopathy. The CDR3 DNA is TGTGCCAGCAGCCGACGGGACAGGGTCTCCGGGGAGCTGTTTTTT. Amino acid sequence: CASSRRDRVSGELFF.